A selection of T cell receptor beta chains follows, all from one sample in a study of cytomegalovirus exposure and HLA in healthy donors. Here immunoSEQ multiplex PCR was the method, and the copy in TCRdb shows in-frame clones only, minus some. The sample records fewer than 200,000 clones, roughly 87% being singletons. The material sequenced was PBMCs. The source is a girl aged 10 to 17 in good health and CMV-seropositive. Each CDR3 is given with its conserved first and last residue. A D gene is named only where the DNA matches it firmly. Size tells how often a clone was seen (once, few, many) or the class of an expanded clone, and some rows leave it out.

TRBD2 . TRBJ2-1 TRBV5-6 CASSLIAGGPRDEQFF TGTGCCAGCAGCTTGATAGCGGGAGGGCCCCGGGATGAGCAGTTCTTC
TRBD1 few TRBJ2-5 TRBV28 CASSLQGATETQYF TGTGCCAGCAGTCTCCAGGGGGCTACGGAGACCCAGTACTTC
TRBD1 few TRBJ1-2 TRBV11-3 CASSLVGQGVPTF TGTGCCAGCAGCTTAGTGGGACAGGGAGTACCCACCTTC
. . TRBJ1-1 TRBV27 CASSLSQWTEAFF TGTGCCAGCAGTCTGTCACAGTGGACTGAAGCTTTCTTT
TRBD1 . TRBJ1-1 TRBV28 CASSRDRMNTEAFF TGTGCCAGCAGCCGGGACAGAATGAACACTGAAGCTTTCTTT
. . TRBJ1-3 TRBV1 CTSSQAGTGDTIYF TGCACCAGCAGCCAAGCCGGGACAGGGGACACCATATATTTT
TRBD2 . TRBJ2-1 TRBV9 CASSAYPTSGYNEQFF TGTGCCAGCAGCGCCTACCCGACTAGCGGGTACAATGAGCAGTTCTTC
TRBD1 once TRBJ1-1 TRBV27 CASSLDGQGAEAFF TGTGCCAGCAGTTTGGACGGGCAGGGGGCTGAAGCTTTCTTT
. . TRBJ2-2 TRBV9 CASSAHTGELFF TGTGCCAGCAGCGCTCACACCGGGGAGCTGTTTTTT
. . TRBJ1-2 TRBV10-3 CATGSPLDYGYTF TGTGCCACCGGGTCCCCTCTTGATTATGGCTACACCTTC
TRBD1 . TRBJ2-7 TRBV19 CASSRGTAFYEQYF TGTGCCAGTAGTAGAGGGACAGCCTTCTACGAGCAGTACTTC
. once TRBJ2-1 TRBV27 CASSLKRDSLIYEQFF TGTGCCAGCAGTTTAAAAAGGGACTCCCTAATCTATGAGCAGTTCTTC
. . TRBJ1-1 TRBV15 CATSRRYTEAFF TGTGCCACCAGCCGCAGGTACACTGAAGCTTTCTTT
. . TRBJ1-4 TRBV10-3 CAISDPGRFNEKLFF TGTGCCATCAGTGATCCGGGAAGGTTTAATGAAAAACTGTTTTTT
TRBD1 . TRBJ1-4 TRBV19 CASSISRDSFATNEKLFF TGTGCCAGTAGTATTTCGAGGGACAGCTTTGCAACTAATGAAAAACTGTTTTTT
TRBD1 . TRBJ1-2 TRBV6-5 CASRTRTGGGYGYTF TGTGCCAGCAGAACCAGGACAGGGGGAGGATATGGCTACACCTTC
. once TRBJ1-2 TRBV28 CASRGSGGNYGYTF TGTGCCAGCAGAGGGTCGGGGGGCAACTATGGCTACACCTTC
TRBD1 . TRBJ1-2 TRBV29-1 CSVVGQGAYGYTF TGCAGCGTTGTGGGACAGGGGGCATATGGCTACACCTTC
. few TRBJ2-1 TRBV4-1 CASSQEWPPYNEQFF TGCGCCAGCAGCCAAGAGTGGCCCCCTTACAATGAGCAGTTCTTC
. . TRBJ1-1 TRBV18 CASSPGVEAFF TGTGCCAGCTCGCCCGGAGTTGAAGCTTTCTTT
. . TRBJ1-5 TRBV19 CASSIGYSNQPQHF TGTGCCAGTAGTATAGGCTATAGCAATCAGCCCCAGCATTTT
. . TRBJ2-3 TRBV30 CAWSGGRGGTDTQYF TGTGCCTGGAGTGGAGGGAGGGGGGGCACAGATACGCAGTATTTT
. . TRBJ2-5 TRBV5-1 CASSEPSWETQYF TGCGCCAGCAGCGAGCCTTCCTGGGAGACCCAGTACTTC
. . TRBJ2-3 TRBV27 CASSRGWLITDTQYF TGTGCCAGCAGTCGGGGTTGGTTGATCACAGATACGCAGTATTTT
. . TRBJ1-2 TRBV6-5 CASSYTPGVDGYTF TGTGCCAGCAGTTACACCCCAGGGGTGGATGGCTACACCTTC
. once TRBJ2-3 TRBV19 CASSIAAGQTSTDTQYF TGTGCCAGTAGTATAGCAGCGGGTCAGACTAGCACAGATACGCAGTATTTT
. few TRBJ2-7 TRBV6-5 CASSPGTKDEQYF TGTGCCAGCAGTCCCGGGACAAAGGACGAGCAGTACTTC
TRBD1 . TRBJ1-2 TRBV6-5 CASSRGQLNYGYTF TGTGCCAGCAGCAGGGGACAGCTCAACTATGGCTACACCTTC
. . TRBJ2-3 TRBV5-4 CASGSYPLEAQYF TGTGCCAGCGGCTCATACCCCCTCGAGGCGCAGTATTTT
TRBD1 . TRBJ1-2 TRBV28 CASSLWYQGAKGYTF TGTGCCAGCAGTTTATGGTATCAGGGGGCCAAGGGCTACACCTTC
. once TRBJ2-5 TRBV29-1 CSVEWLRGTQYF TGCAGCGTTGAGTGGCTTAGGGGGACCCAGTACTTC
. once TRBJ1-2 TRBV2 CASSAMSGVLDGYTF TGTGCCAGCAGTGCGATGTCAGGGGTGCTTGATGGCTACACCTTC
TRBD1 . TRBJ1-1 TRBV5-1 CASSNAGGFTEAFF TGCGCCAGCAGTAACGCAGGGGGGTTTACTGAAGCTTTCTTT
TRBD1 few TRBJ2-7 TRBV6-1 CASSDDRGYEQYF TGTGCCAGCAGTGACGACAGGGGCTACGAGCAGTACTTC
TRBD1 . TRBJ1-3 TRBV12-5 CASGLVLGQGNPPNTIYF TGTGCTAGTGGTTTGGTATTGGGACAGGGTAACCCTCCAAACACCATATATTTT
TRBD1 . TRBJ1-1 TRBV6-5 CASSIDRGLNTEAFF TGTGCCAGCAGTATTGACAGGGGGCTGAACACTGAAGCTTTCTTT
TRBD1 . TRBJ1-5 TRBV18 CASSRQGADQPQHF TGTGCCAGCTCACGACAGGGGGCCGATCAGCCCCAGCATTTT
. . TRBJ2-3 TRBV6-1 CASSPQGSRGDTQYF TGTGCCAGCAGTCCACAGGGATCGAGGGGAGATACGCAGTATTTT
. once TRBJ2-5 TRBV7-9 CASSLRSGEETQYF TGTGCCAGCAGCTTACGATCGGGGGAGGAGACCCAGTACTTC
TRBD2 . TRBJ2-3 TRBV29-1 CSVRAGGIDTQYF TGCAGCGTGAGAGCGGGGGGGATAGATACGCAGTATTTT
. . TRBJ2-7 TRBV11-2 CASSLVTGYEQYF TGTGCCAGCAGCTTAGTCACGGGCTACGAGCAGTACTTC
TRBD2 . TRBJ2-1 TRBV28 CACKGIPGLAGYNEQFF TGTGCCTGCAAGGGGATTCCGGGACTAGCGGGTTACAATGAGCAGTTCTTC
TRBD2 few TRBJ2-1 TRBV5-1 CASSSGGRGNEQFF TGCGCCAGCAGCTCTGGCGGGAGAGGGAATGAGCAGTTCTTC
TRBD1 . TRBJ2-2 TRBV5-4 CASRRGQGRNTGELFF TGTGCCAGCAGGCGGGGACAGGGGCGGAACACCGGGGAGCTGTTTTTT
. . TRBJ1-5 TRBV7-2 CASSFSLTEEPQHF TGTGCCAGCAGTTTTAGTTTGACAGAGGAGCCCCAGCATTTT
. . TRBJ2-7 TRBV28 CASSIPGLGSYEQYF TGTGCCAGCAGTATCCCAGGGTTGGGCTCCTACGAGCAGTACTTC
. . TRBJ2-2 TRBV14 CASSLRGNTGELFF TGTGCCAGCAGCCTTAGGGGGAACACCGGGGAGCTGTTTTTT
TRBD1 . TRBJ1-1 TRBV19 CASSIVGTGGNTEAFF TGTGCCAGTAGTATAGTGGGGACAGGGGGCAACACTGAAGCTTTCTTT
TRBD1 . TRBJ1-1 TRBV14 CASSQNRGTEAFF TGTGCCAGCAGCCAAAACAGGGGCACTGAAGCTTTCTTT
TRBD1 . TRBJ1-1 TRBV2 CASATGVAEAFF TGTGCCAGCGCTACAGGGGTGGCTGAAGCTTTCTTT
. . TRBJ1-3 TRBV28 CASTLRSSNTIYF TGTGCCAGCACTCTACGGTCGAGTAACACCATATATTTT
. . TRBJ2-5 TRBV5-1 CASSRWGDGRKETQYF TGCGCCAGCAGCCGTTGGGGGGACGGCAGAAAAGAGACCCAGTACTTC
TRBD1 . TRBJ1-5 TRBV27 CASLIRWTGFDQPQHF TGTGCCAGCCTAATCCGATGGACAGGATTTGATCAGCCCCAGCATTTT
. . TRBJ2-5 TRBV28 CASREPGLETQYF TGTGCCAGCAGGGAGCCGGGACTCGAAACCCAGTACTTC
. . TRBJ2-5 TRBV4-1 CASSQTGVVSETQYF TGCGCCAGCAGTCAAACCGGGGTCGTATCTGAGACCCAGTACTTC
. once TRBJ1-5 TRBV6-1 CASSEWAQGGQPQHF TGTGCCAGCAGTGAATGGGCGCAGGGCGGTCAGCCCCAGCATTTT
. once TRBJ1-3 TRBV7-8 CASSLEQHSSGNTIYF TGTGCCAGCAGCTTAGAACAGCATAGCTCTGGAAACACCATATATTTT
. . TRBJ2-7 TRBV27 CASSLGQANYEQYF TGTGCCAGCAGTTTGGGACAAGCTAACTACGAGCAGTACTTC
. . TRBJ1-2 TRBV28 CASSEGEGWSNYGYTF TGTGCCAGTAGTGAGGGAGAGGGCTGGTCTAACTATGGCTACACCTTC
TRBD2 . TRBJ2-2 TRBV14 CASRELGGPGGAGELFF TGTGCCAGCAGGGAACTCGGCGGGCCGGGAGGCGCCGGGGAGCTGTTTTTT